This T cell receptor beta chain comes out of a study of shared clonotypes between healthy human individuals (TCRdb year 2020). Background on the whole study: A couple of women and a few men aged 18 to 49 years were included in the cohort. For each donor, three plates each were used for CD4 naive and CD4 memory, two plates were used for CD8 naive, and one plate was used for CD8 memory. The study deeply sequenced blood TCR repertoires of about five healthy adults to estimate repertoire size and the extent of clonotype sharing between individuals. To increase sequencing depth and limit assay-specific biases, TCR repertoire library preparation and sequencing were carried out by different laboratories using diverse techniques. Per donor, leukapheresis produced somewhere between about 0.94 and 9 billion PBMCs.

On this clone: Its recognized antigen is unknown. Per-base quality was not reported, and no clone a single base away is much larger than it.

Paper-wide results and their limitations: Naive subsets generally had larger estimated clonotype richness than memory subsets. Incomplete sequencing was indicated by rarefaction of sorted-subset datasets, despite the large sequencing depth. Based on pairwise subsampling, the degree of clonotype sharing among donors was expected to be affected by sequencing depth. Across a handful of donors, 4.5% to 6.5% of naive CD4, approximately 3.6% of naive CD8, 2.3% of memory CD4, and around 0.4% of memory CD8 clonotypes were shared. Sampling was restricted to blood, and TCR repertoires in tissues likely differ from the TCR repertoires found in blood. Clonotypes shared by all four sorted-subset donors showed higher generation probabilities than non-shared clonotypes. Because the study included a small number of donors, the genetic and exposure-history diversity represented was limited.

Using the deep immunoSEQ assay, TCR CDR3 regions were amplified from genomic DNA by multiplex PCR. Genomic DNA extracted from each cell subset was distributed evenly over all wells of several immunoSEQ 96-well plates, and each plate served as one replicate. Each replicate PCR for sorted subsets received about 220 ng genomic DNA, equal to roughly 33,000 T cell genomes. Purified libraries were quantified with a Qubit 3.0 fluorometer, sized on a Bioanalyzer 2100, and re-quantified with the KAPA Library Quantification kit. Every immunoSEQ 96-well plate was sequenced on a dedicated single-read 150-cycle Illumina NextSeq 550 flow cell. Per the source publication's procedure: Because the immunoSEQ output included only junctional sequences and no quality scores, the filtering could not be the same as the filtering used for full-length reads. To assign V/J genes and CDR3, sequences were annotated against IMGT germline references using PyIR, a Python wrapper for IgBLAST v1.9. Reads were removed for weak V/J assignments (E-value above 1e-6), missing CDR3, stop codons, out-of-frame junctions, or ambiguous translated residues. V3J clonotypes were defined by identical inferred V gene, J gene, and CDR3 amino acid sequence. Percentage overlap between repertoires was calculated by dividing the number of shared unique clonotypes by the size of the smaller repertoire. Richness of each repertoire was evaluated using RTK rarefaction, the Chao1 estimator, and Recon v2.1 estimates of unobserved clonotypes. Generation probabilities for all TCRbeta clonotypes obtained by the gDNA method from several donors were computed using OLGA. Held by TCRdb, this immuneACCESS table contains in-frame sequences only and omits some clones. Under half of the omission traces to an unresolved V gene where checked; the cause of the rest is unknown. From that table come the V and J calls and clone size; the DNA was used to work out D and trimming. The sample table contains 1.5 million to 1.9 million clones; only one count was recorded for 98% of them. The ten largest clones represent roughly 0.45% of the sample.

The CDR3, from cysteine to phenylalanine, totals 14 residues. Of the read, only the CDR3 DNA is kept; its 42 bases are in frame from base 1. V drops 3 bases and J drops 2 bases, leaving 8 bases in between. Per the germline V gene, KGHSH is the CDR1 and LQKENI is the CDR2. The donors were healthy, HIV-negative adults with no recently reported acute infections or vaccinations. Only Caucasian adults living in Nashville, Tennessee, USA were represented among the donors. Magnetic negative selection was used to enrich CD4+ T cells, after which naive cells were positively selected on CD45RA and the negative fraction became the memory subset. After blood collection by leukapheresis, PBMCs were isolated using Ficoll-Histopaque density gradient centrifugation and then cryopreserved in the vapor phase of liquid nitrogen. Purity and quantity of every magnetically sorted T cell population were checked by analytical flow cytometry. Genomic DNA was isolated from every sorted fraction and measured by UV absorbance on a Nanodrop 2000c.

Sequenced: naive CD4+ T cells sorted from blood. This specimen's cell subset or site label, per the study, means: CD45RA+ positively selected. The TCR originated in a man aged 25 to 40 in good health. The sequence joins TRBV18 to TRBJ1-5; there is no confident call for the D gene. The nucleotides read TGTGCCAGCTCACCCTCTTGGGGCAATCAGCCCCAGCATTTT. This encodes CASSPSWGNQPQHF.